The sequence of this T cell receptor beta chain was determined in a study of T cells in Graves' hyperthyroidism and ophthalmopathy. The V gene end was trimmed by 2 bases and the J gene end by 3 bases; junction bases not matched to a gene: 2. Germline V gives CDR1 SGHTA, CDR2 FQGTGA. The CDR3 has 14 residues. A note on this clonotype: This sequence may be a read error, since a much larger clone differs from it by one base.

Amplification yielded TCR beta CDR3 regions, with RNA transcripts as the source. HTBI primers were used for first-round RT-PCR of the TCR CDR3. TCRdb re-called the multiplex PCR reads through MiXCR, storing one row per CDR3 protein. Among more than 450,000 distinct CDR3 sequences listed, roughly 21% were seen once. Duration under 3 months, a NOSPECS grade of at least 4, and a Clinical Activity Score of at least 3 characterized the ophthalmopathy patients. Orbital computed tomography, thyroid ultrasound, serum thyroxine and TRAb, and clinical symptoms together informed the diagnoses. The sequencing sample was made of blood. The TCR sequence derives from a man between 40 and 49 years old with Graves' ophthalmopathy. The chain uses TRBV7-3 and TRBJ1-2, with 8 bases lining up with TRBD1. The DNA for the CDR3 is TGTGCCAGCAGCTTAGCAGGGGGCGACTATGGCTACACCTTC. Translation gives CASSLAGGDYGYTF.